A single sample gave rise to the 29 T cell receptor beta chains below, sequenced in a study of regulatory T cells in long-lasting Graves disease. Construction of the TCR beta libraries employed iRepertoire HTBI primers in conjunction with Arm-PCR of CDR3 regions. TCRdb used MiXCR to reprocess the multiplex PCR reads, holding one entry per CDR3 protein. The sample lists about 450,000 distinct CDR3 sequences, less than 20% occurring once. Time point: newly diagnosed GD, antithyroid drugs for less than 3 months. RNA isolated from PBMCs was used to make the TCR library. Another study also made use of these data, one on T cells in Graves' hyperthyroidism and ophthalmopathy.

Sequencing used peripheral blood mononuclear cells (PBMCs), obtained at new diagnosis, from a patient treated with antithyroid drugs. Receptors were obtained from a woman in her 30s with Graves disease.

The sample holds a few counts of this clonotype. Here the CDR3 reads CAIPIAGAQTGELFF. The CDR3 nucleotides are TGTGCCATCCCCATAGCGGGAGCGCAGACCGGGGAGCTGTTTTTT. The chain uses TRBV10-3 and TRBJ2-2; 9 nucleotides align to TRBD2. The germline V gene encodes CDR1 ENHRY and CDR2 SYGVKD. This CDR3 is built from 15 residues. The J segment lost 5 bases and the V segment lost 8 bases, leaving 9 bases of the junction unmatched.

Many counts were recorded for this clonotype. The rearrangement joins TRBV28 to TRBJ1-2, with TRBD1 as a possible D gene (5 bases). Per germline, CDR1 MDHEN and CDR2 SYDVKM. V was shortened by 2 bases and J by 6 bases, with 10 bases between the two germline ends. The CDR3 spans 13 residues. This CDR3 is CASSLHRGDGYTF. CDR3 nucleotide sequence: TGTGCCAGCAGTTTACACAGAGGGGATGGCTACACCTTC.

This clonotype was found many times. The chain combines TRBV27 with TRBJ2-2; the match to TRBD1 covers 10 bases. The length of the CDR3 is 16 residues. The germline gives CDR1 MNHEY, CDR2 SMNVEV (reference sequence). The V gene end was trimmed by 5 bases and the J gene end by 6 bases; junction bases not matched to a gene: 9. The CDR3 is CASSLHPGQGSGELFF. In nucleotides, the CDR3 is TGTGCCAGCAGTCTACATCCGGGACAGGGGTCCGGGGAGCTGTTTTTT.

This clonotype was detected many times. This CDR3 reads CATSRVPGTRPWEQYF. As DNA, the CDR3 is TGTGCCACCAGCAGAGTCCCCGGGACACGACCATGGGAGCAGTACTTC. The rearrangement links TRBV15 to TRBJ2-7, with D possibly TRBD1 on 6 matching bases. Between the trimmed V and J ends, which lost 1 base and 7 bases, there was a span of 20 bases. This CDR3 region has 16 residues. The germline V gene has CDR1 LNHNV and CDR2 YYDKDF (reference sequence).

A remark on this clonotype: This may come from a read error, since a much larger clone is one base off. The chain combines TRBV11-2 with TRBJ1-3; perhaps TRBD1 as D (5 bases). Germline values: CDR1 SGHAT, CDR2 FQNNGV. The CDR3 consists of 16 residues. CDR3 in DNA: TGTGCCAGCAGCTTAGGGCGAGGGACGTCTGGAAGCACCATATATTTT. It codes for CASSLGRGTSGSTIYF.

As for this clonotype: A read error likely explains this, since a far larger clone differs by one base. V usage is TRBV10-3 and J usage is TRBJ2-7; 15 bases agree with TRBD2. CDR1 is ENHRY, CDR2 SYGVKD, per germline. The CDR3 covers 17 residues. CDR3 bases: TGTGCCAGCAGTCACACCGGACTAGCGGGAGGGCCCTTCGAGCAGTACTTC. Its protein product is CASSHTGLAGGPFEQYF.

This clonotype was found a few times. The chain joins TRBV18 to TRBJ1-1; perhaps TRBD1 as D (6 bases). Trimming pared 4 bases from V and 11 bases from J, leaving 23 bases between. CDR3 size: 15 residues. Germline V lookup: CDR1 KGHSH, CDR2 LQKENI. CDR3 sequence reads: CASSRNGGGTSGAFF. CDR3 sequence (DNA): TGTGCCAGCTCACGCAACGGGGGGGGGACAAGCGGGGCTTTCTTT.

This clonotype showed up many times. The genes are TRBV18 and TRBJ2-2, with D unclear. The CDR3 length is 15 residues. V lost 5 bases, J lost 0 bases, and 10 bases lay in between. In germline, CDR1 is KGHSH, CDR2 LQKENI. As DNA, the CDR3 is TGTGCCAGCTCAGCGACATCCGCGAACACCGGGGAGCTGTTTTTT. Translated: CASSATSANTGELFF.

About this clonotype itself: This clone may be a read error of a much larger clone one base away. The conserved final phenylalanine or tryptophan is absent from the CDR3, which likely points to a read error. This chain links TRBV11-2 with TRBJ2-1; tentative D call: TRBD1 (5 bases). This CDR3 has 16 amino acids. Germline CDR1 and CDR2: SGHAT and FQNNGV. V dropped 5 bases and J dropped 1 base, with 15 bases sitting between them. The CDR3 bases are TGTGCCAGCAGCCTGCCCCCAGGGATGTCCTACAATGAGCAGTTCCTC. Encoded protein: CASSLPPGMSYNEQFL.

This clonotype has a count of ten or more. The gene calls are TRBV28 and TRBJ2-1, with a possible D match to TRBD1 (5 bases). This CDR3 is 16 amino acids long. The germline CDR1 and CDR2 sequences are MDHEN and SYDVKM. Trimming took 2 bases from V and 3 from J, leaving 14 bases between them. CDR3 in amino acids: CASSLPGLPNYNEQFF. The DNA of the CDR3 is TGTGCCAGCAGTTTACCAGGGCTACCTAACTACAATGAGCAGTTCTTC.

The V gene is TRBV7-6, the J gene TRBJ2-3; a possible D gene is TRBD2 (6 bases). The CDR3 consists of 16 residues. Germline-derived CDR1 and CDR2 are SGHVS and FNYEAQ. V lost 2 bases to trimming and J lost 1 base, with 13 bases between them. CDR3 in amino acids: CASSLTGGFGTDTQYF. The CDR3, as DNA: TGTGCCAGCAGCTTAACCGGGGGTTTTGGCACAGATACGCAGTATTTT.

V and J are TRBV15 and TRBJ2-7; perhaps TRBD2 as D (6 bases). V shed 1 base and J shed 3 bases, with 13 bases lying between them. This CDR3 has 15 residues. The germline V gene encodes CDR1 LNHNV and CDR2 YYDKDF (reference sequence). CDR3 loop: CATSRGGDPFYEQYF. In DNA form, the CDR3 reads TGTGCCACCAGCAGAGGGGGGGATCCCTTCTACGAGCAGTACTTC.

This clonotype was detected ten times or more. The rearrangement uses TRBV6-1 and TRBJ2-2; possible D gene TRBD1, 5 bases. Germline loops: CDR1 MNHNS, CDR2 SASEGT. The CDR3 length is 14 residues. V was clipped by 7 bases and J by 4 bases, with 13 bases between them. The CDR3 reads CASTPDTTTGELFF. The CDR3 region has the DNA TGTGCCAGCACCCCGGACACCACCACCGGGGAGCTGTTTTTT.

Ten or more counts support this clonotype. V gene TRBV28 combines with J gene TRBJ2-7, with D perhaps matching TRBD2 (6 bases). The V gene lost 4 bases and the J gene lost 2 bases, with 12 bases spanning the gap. Germline lookup yields CDR1 MDHEN and CDR2 SYDVKM. The CDR3 covers 14 residues. The CDR3 loop is CASSSGGDPYEQYF. As DNA, the CDR3 is TGTGCCAGCAGTTCCGGGGGAGACCCCTACGAGCAGTACTTC.

The chain recombines TRBV28 with TRBJ1-2, with unresolved D. The CDR3 covers 15 residues. Germline V gives CDR1 MDHEN, CDR2 SYDVKM. V was clipped by 3 bases and J by 0 bases, with 11 bases between them. For the CDR3, the DNA is TGTGCCAGCAGTTTGGGTCGGAGAGCTAACTATGGCTACACCTTC. It is translated as CASSLGRRANYGYTF.

The rearrangement joins TRBV28 to TRBJ1-2, with 7 bases aligning to TRBD1. V shed 2 bases and J 10 bases; nucleotides not matched to a gene: 16. The V gene's germline CDR1 is MDHEN and CDR2 SYDVKM. The CDR3 totals 16 residues. The CDR3 protein is CASSLPPGQSREAYTF. In DNA form, the CDR3 reads TGTGCCAGCAGTTTACCCCCGGGACAGTCAAGGGAAGCCTACACCTTC.

There are many counts of this clonotype. The V gene is TRBV18, the J gene TRBJ1-3, with no clear D. The germline CDR1 and CDR2 sequences are KGHSH and LQKENI. The CDR3 consists of 15 residues. V was shortened by 3 bases and J by 2 bases, with 11 bases between the two germline ends. The CDR3 DNA sequence: TGTGCCAGCTCACCGGATTCTCAGACTGGAAACACCATATATTTT. Protein product: CASSPDSQTGNTIYF.

This clonotype qualifies as medium-sized. This chain joins TRBV28 and TRBJ1-6; 10 nucleotides agree with TRBD1. The ends lost 4 bases at V and 14 bases at J; junction bases unmatched: 17. The CDR3 totals 17 residues. The V gene's germline CDR1 is MDHEN and CDR2 SYDVKM. The CDR3 reads CASSSQRTGGTVTALHF. The CDR3 DNA follows: TGTGCCAGCAGTTCTCAAAGGACAGGGGGAACGGTTACGGCCCTCCACTTT.

The chain carries TRBV12-3 or TRBV12-4 and TRBJ2-1; 9 nucleotides agree with TRBD1. The length of the CDR3 is 15 residues. V lost 6 bases, J lost 7 bases, and 10 bases stayed unmatched. The CDR3 is CASSHLQGARNEQFF. CDR3 bases: TGTGCCAGCAGCCACTTACAGGGGGCTCGAAATGAGCAGTTCTTC.

This clonotype was counted at least ten times. The chain recombines TRBV6-5 with TRBJ2-6, with D tentatively TRBD1 (6 bases). The CDR3 sequence is 18 residues long. V gave up 0 bases and J gave up 0 bases, with 12 bases separating them. Germline CDR1 reads MNHEY; CDR2 reads SVGAGI. CDR3 region: CASSYSSRTASGANVLTF. CDR3 DNA: TGTGCCAGCAGTTACTCGAGCCGGACAGCCTCTGGGGCCAACGTCCTGACTTTC.

This clonotype has just a few counts. This chain joins TRBV20-1 and TRBJ2-2, with D perhaps matching TRBD2 (5 bases). From germline, CDR1 is DFQATT and CDR2 SNEGSKA (reference sequence). The V and J ends lost 3 bases and 6 bases respectively, with 17 bases between them. The CDR3 is 15 residues long. The CDR3 region has the DNA TGCAGTGCTAGCGTCACTAGGAGGATCTCCGGGGAGCTGTTTTTT. Residues: CSASVTRRISGELFF.

There are many counts of this clonotype. V is TRBV28 and J is TRBJ1-1; D is ambiguous. Between the trimmed V and J ends, which lost 5 bases and 1 base, there was a span of 8 bases. The CDR3 consists of 13 residues. Germline CDR1 is MDHEN and CDR2 is SYDVKM. As DNA, the CDR3 is TGTGCCAGCAGTCAGAAATGGAACACTGAAGCTTTCTTT. Translating it yields CASSQKWNTEAFF.

The rearrangement links TRBV5-1 to TRBJ2-7, with TRBD2 matching 13 bases. CDR3 length: 15 residues. V was clipped by 4 bases and J by 5 bases; unmatched bases: 6. Germline lookup yields CDR1 SGHRS and CDR2 YFSETQ. This chain's CDR3 is CASSPGLAGSHEQYF. The DNA for the CDR3 is TGCGCCAGCAGCCCGGGACTAGCGGGATCACACGAGCAGTACTTC.

This sequence joins TRBV9 and TRBJ2-1, with TRBD2 matching over 8 bases. CDR1 and CDR2 (germline): SGDLS, YYNGEE. J was trimmed by 7 bases and V by 0 bases; bases with no gene match: 6. The CDR3 has 15 amino acids. CDR3 region: CASSVGAGGSNEQFF. The CDR3 nucleotides read TGTGCCAGCAGCGTAGGGGCGGGAGGTAGTAATGAGCAGTTCTTC.

This clonotype occurred many times. The V gene is TRBV28, the J gene TRBJ2-3; 8 bases line up with TRBD1. This CDR3 is built from 17 residues. The germline CDR1 and CDR2 sequences are MDHEN and SYDVKM. The junction had 10 bases not matched to a gene; V was cut back by 3 bases and J by 2 bases. The CDR3 spells CASSFGPDRENTDTQYF. The CDR3 DNA sequence: TGTGCCAGCAGTTTCGGTCCGGACAGGGAAAACACAGATACGCAGTATTTT.

Only a few counts were recorded for this clonotype. J is TRBJ2-3 and V is TRBV19; a weak D match, TRBD2 (6 bases). This CDR3 has 14 residues. The V gene lost 3 bases and the J gene lost 4 bases, with 11 bases spanning the gap. CDR1 and CDR2 (germline): LNHDA, SQIVND (reference sequence). The CDR3 nucleotides are TGTGCCAGTAGTATTTTCCAGCGGGCAGATACGCAGTATTTT. This encodes CASSIFQRADTQYF.

V usage is TRBV4-3 and J usage is TRBJ2-5; D is possibly TRBD1 or TRBD2 (5 bases each). Germline V gene sequence: CDR1 LGHNA, CDR2 YSLEER. This CDR3 contains 16 residues. Trimming took 2 bases from V and 2 from J, leaving 15 bases between them. CDR3 in amino acids: CASSQTERGRQETQYF. CDR3 coding DNA: TGCGCCAGCAGCCAAACTGAGAGGGGAAGGCAAGAGACCCAGTACTTC.

This clonotype showed up many times. This rearrangement joins TRBV30 to TRBJ2-1; 12 bases fit TRBD2. Germline CDR1 is GTSNPN and CDR2 is SVGIG (reference sequence). The CDR3 sequence is 14 residues long. The ends lost 3 bases at V and 5 bases at J; junction bases unmatched: 2. The CDR3 region has the DNA TGTGCCTGGAGGACTAGCGGGAGAAACAATGAGCAGTTCTTC. Residues: CAWRTSGRNNEQFF.

V usage is TRBV5-1 and J usage is TRBJ2-5, with 9 bases lining up with TRBD2. The germline V gene has CDR1 SGHRS and CDR2 YFSETQ. V shed 7 bases and J 0 bases; nucleotides not matched to a gene: 7. The CDR3 totals 15 residues. In DNA, the CDR3 is TGCGCCAGCCGAGCTAGCGGGACGTACCAAGAGACCCAGTACTTC. Translation: CASRASGTYQETQYF.